The entry that follows covers one TCR beta chain sequence. Its target is not known. The sample comes from a study of T cell responses to AZD1222 COVID-19 vaccine. Findings and limits, study-wide: Reportedly, close to half of spike-specific TCRs are directed against unmutated variant regions. Repertoires were obtained only post-peak T cell response. Two AZD1222 doses significantly raised spike-specific TCR breadth and depth over controls.

The method was immunoSEQ multiplex PCR; TCRdb's version includes in-frame clones alone and lacks a portion of them. There are about 150,000 clones in the sample; over 75% occur only once, and approximately 1.5% lies in the top ten. CDR1 is LNHDA, CDR2 SQIVND, per germline (reference sequence). This CDR3 has 15 residues. Trimming took 4 bases from V and 10 from J, leaving 20 bases between them. The chain links TRBV19 to TRBJ2-1; perhaps TRBD1 as D (6 bases). This receptor was identified in an adult in good health. The starting material was peripheral blood, obtained on day 0 of AZD1222 vaccination. Written as DNA, the CDR3 is TGTGCCAGTAGTAAACCGGGACATTGGACGGGGGAGCAGTTCTTC. It translates to CASSKPGHWTGEQFF.